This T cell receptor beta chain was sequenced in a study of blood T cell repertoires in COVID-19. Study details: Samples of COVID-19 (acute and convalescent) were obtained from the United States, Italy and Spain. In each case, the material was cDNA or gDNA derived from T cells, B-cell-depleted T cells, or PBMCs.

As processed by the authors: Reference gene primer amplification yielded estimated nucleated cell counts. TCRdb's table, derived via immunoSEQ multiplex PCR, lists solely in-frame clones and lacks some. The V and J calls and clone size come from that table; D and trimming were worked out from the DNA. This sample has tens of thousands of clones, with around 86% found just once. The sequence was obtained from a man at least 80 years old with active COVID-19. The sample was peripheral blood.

This chain's CDR3 is CASSSAWDTGELFF. For the CDR3, the DNA is TGTGCCAGCAGTTCAGCGTGGGACACCGGGGAGCTGTTTTTT. The V and J genes are TRBV27 and TRBJ2-2; D is uncertain. Germline CDR1 MNHEY, CDR2 SMNVEV (reference sequence). The V and J ends lost 4 bases and 3 bases respectively, with 9 bases between them. CDR3 length: 14 residues.